These T cell receptor beta chains were read from a single sample in a study of cytomegalovirus exposure and HLA in healthy donors. The repertoire was sequenced with immunoSEQ multiplex PCR; TCRdb's copy has only in-frame clones and lacks some. The sample has roughly 78,000 clones, 63% seen once. The source material was PBMCs. All receptors derive from a man aged 25 to 40 in good health and CMV-seropositive. Each CDR3 is given with its conserved first and last residue. D genes are given only for firm matches. Only some rows state a clone size, as once, few, many or a class for expanded clones.

v_gene	j_gene	abundance	d_gene	CDR3nt	CDR3aa
TRBV11-3	TRBJ1-4	once	TRBD1	TGTGCCAGCAGCAAGACCGGGACAGGTTCTGAAAAACTGTTTTTT	CASSKTGTGSEKLFF
TRBV2	TRBJ2-7	-	-	TGTGCCAGTTTAGGAGGCGCCATCGACGAGCAGTACTTC	CASLGGAIDEQYF
TRBV6-1	TRBJ2-2	-	TRBD1	TGTGCCAGCAGGTCTGGACAGGGGACTACCGGGGAGCTGTTTTTT	CASRSGQGTTGELFF
TRBV7-9	TRBJ1-2	-	-	TGTGCCAGCAGCTTATGGGCTGATGGCTACACCTTC	CASSLWADGYTF
TRBV25-1	TRBJ1-4	-	-	TGTGCCAGCAGCTTCTTGAGAGCAACTAATGAAAAACTGTTTTTT	CASSFLRATNEKLFF
TRBV27	TRBJ1-6	-	-	TGTGCCAGCAGCTACGGCTTTTCGGGGTGGAATTCACCCCTCCACTTT	CASSYGFSGWNSPLHF
TRBV4-1	TRBJ1-1	-	-	TGCGCCAGCAGCCAAGACGGGGGAACAGCTTTCTTT	CASSQDGGTAFF
TRBV4-2	TRBJ2-4	-	TRBD2	TGTGCCAGCAGCCCAAGTACTAGCGGGAGCCGGAAAGCCAAAAACATTCAGTACTTC	CASSPSTSGSRKAKNIQYF
TRBV29-1	TRBJ2-1	once	TRBD2	TGCAGCGCTATTTTGACTAGCGGGAGAAAGGATGAGCAGTTCTTC	CSAILTSGRKDEQFF
TRBV5-1	TRBJ2-7	-	-	TGCGCCAGCAGCTTGTTAGGGGGAGGGAATTACGAGCAGTACTTC	CASSLLGGGNYEQYF
TRBV28	TRBJ1-2	-	-	TGTGCCAGCAGGCCCACTTCTAACTATGGCTACACCTTC	CASRPTSNYGYTF
TRBV5-1	TRBJ1-5	-	-	TGCGCCAGCAGCTCCCAGGGAGGAGATCAGCCCCAGCATTTT	CASSSQGGDQPQHF
TRBV9	TRBJ1-2	-	TRBD1	TGTGCCAGCAGCGGAGGGACAGGGAATTGGTATGGCTACACCTTC	CASSGGTGNWYGYTF
TRBV5-8	TRBJ2-7	-	-	TGTGCCAGCAGCTCGGTGGAGCAGTACTTC	CASSSVEQYF
TRBV30	TRBJ1-2	few	-	TGTGCCTGGAATATTGAGGTCACTGTGCCCAGAGGCTACACCTTC	CAWNIEVTVPRGYTF
TRBV5-1	TRBJ2-2	-	-	TGCGCCAGCAGCAGGGGGGAGGGGACGACCGGGGAGCTGTTTTTT	CASSRGEGTTGELFF
TRBV5-1	TRBJ1-3	few	-	TGCGCCAGCAGCTTGGAAGTGGGGAGGCGCTCTGGAAACACCATATATTTT	CASSLEVGRRSGNTIYF
TRBV18	TRBJ1-3	once	TRBD1	TGTGCCAGCTCACCTCGGGACAGTTTAGGCGGAAACACCATATATTTT	CASSPRDSLGGNTIYF
TRBV7-7	TRBJ2-7	-	TRBD1	TGTGCCAGCAGCCCGGACAGGGGTGGCGAGCAGTACTTC	CASSPDRGGEQYF
TRBV21-1	TRBJ2-2	-	-	TGTGCCAGCAGCTCGAGGCAGGGGCCCACAGGGGGCGAGTACACCGGGGAGCTGTTTTTT	CASSSRQGPTGGEYTGELFF
TRBV11-2	TRBJ2-3	few	-	TGTGCCAGCAGCTTACGAGGGAGTTTCACAGATACGCAGTATTTT	CASSLRGSFTDTQYF
TRBV5-6	TRBJ2-7	-	-	TGTGCCAGCAGCTTGGCAGGGATTCACGAGCAGTACTTC	CASSLAGIHEQYF
TRBV29-1	TRBJ1-4	-	-	TGCAGCGTTTGGGCCGAAAAACTGTTTTTT	CSVWAEKLFF
TRBV11-3	TRBJ2-2	few	-	TGTGCCAGCAGCTTACCACCTCGGGTTTATGTTCCCGGGGAGCTGTTTTTT	CASSLPPRVYVPGELFF
TRBV7-9	TRBJ2-7	-	-	TGTGCCAGCAGCTCAGACAACGGGACTGGGGTTTACGAGCAGTACTTC	CASSSDNGTGVYEQYF
TRBV5-1	TRBJ2-1	few	TRBD2	TGCGCCAGCAGCTTGGATAGCGGGAGGGATGAGCAGTTCTTC	CASSLDSGRDEQFF
TRBV5-1	TRBJ2-1	-	-	TGCGCCAGCAGCTTGGACGGGGGATCCCCTCATAGCTCCTACAATGAGCAGTTCTTC	CASSLDGGSPHSSYNEQFF
TRBV7-3	TRBJ2-2	-	TRBD2	TGTGCCAGCAGCCTTGGGACTAGCGGGAGGACCGGGGAGCTGTTTTTT	CASSLGTSGRTGELFF
TRBV6-4	TRBJ2-3	-	TRBD2	TGTGCCAGCAGTGAAACTAGCGGGGGCTCAGATACGCAGTATTTT	CASSETSGGSDTQYF
TRBV29-1	TRBJ2-7	few	TRBD1	TGCAGCGGGGACAGGGGGCGCGGTGAGCAGTACTTC	CSGDRGRGEQYF
TRBV11-2	TRBJ2-7	few	TRBD1	TGTGCCAGCAGCTTACATCGTGGGACAGGGTCCTACGAGCAGTACTTC	CASSLHRGTGSYEQYF
TRBV2	TRBJ2-5	few	TRBD1	TGTGCCAGCAGACGGACAGGAAAAGAGACCCAGTACTTC	CASRRTGKETQYF
TRBV6-4	TRBJ2-7	-	TRBD1	TGTGCCACCGGACACCGGGGACAGGGGCCGGACGAGCAGTACTTC	CATGHRGQGPDEQYF
TRBV14	TRBJ1-5	-	TRBD1	TGTGCCAGCAGCCAAGAAAATGGGACAGTTAATCAGCCCCAGCATTTT	CASSQENGTVNQPQHF
TRBV6-5	TRBJ2-3	-	TRBD1	TGTGCCAGCAGTTTAATAGGACAGGGCACAGATACGCAGTATTTT	CASSLIGQGTDTQYF
TRBV10-3	TRBJ2-3	-	TRBD1	TGTGCCATCACTCGGGACAGGGGGGATCCCCCCTTGTATTTT	CAITRDRGDPPLYF
TRBV6-6	TRBJ1-1	-	-	TGTGCCAGCCAGAGGGGGGGTAACACTGAAGCTTTCTTT	CASQRGGNTEAFF
TRBV11-1	TRBJ2-7	-	TRBD2	TGTGCCAGCAGCTTAGGCGGGGGCTACGAGCAGTACTTC	CASSLGGGYEQYF
TRBV2	TRBJ2-2	few	-	TGTGCCAGCAGTGAAAGAGGGGGTCCGATCACCGGGGAGCTGTTTTTT	CASSERGGPITGELFF
TRBV6-5	TRBJ2-7	-	TRBD2	TGTGCCAGCGGCATAGCGGGAGGTAATACCTACGAGCAGTACTTC	CASGIAGGNTYEQYF
TRBV28	TRBJ1-5	few	-	TGTGCCAGCGCTACGGCGGGGGGGGCAAATCAGCCCCAGCATTTT	CASATAGGANQPQHF
TRBV6-5	TRBJ2-5	few	TRBD2	TGTGCCAGCAGCTTGGCCGGGACTAGCGGGGAGACCCAGTACTTC	CASSLAGTSGETQYF
TRBV2	TRBJ2-7	-	-	TGTGCCAGCACCTATAGTATAGGGGAATACGAGCAGTACTTC	CASTYSIGEYEQYF
TRBV6-5	TRBJ2-7	-	TRBD1	TGTGCCAGCAGTTACGAGGCAGGGGGTCGGTACGAGCAGTACTTC	CASSYEAGGRYEQYF
TRBV7-3	TRBJ2-3	-	TRBD1	TGTGCCAGCAGCCGCGACAGGGAGAGCACAGATACGCAGTATTTT	CASSRDRESTDTQYF
TRBV25-1	TRBJ2-7	-	-	TGTGCCAGCAGTGAATTTCAGCGGGAGCAGTACTTC	CASSEFQREQYF
TRBV28	TRBJ1-1	few	-	TGTGCCAGCAGTTTAGGCACCAGCACTGAAGCTTTCTTT	CASSLGTSTEAFF
TRBV29-1	TRBJ2-7	-	-	TGCAGCGTTGAAGGCACAGGGATAGCCATCTACGAGCAGTACTTC	CSVEGTGIAIYEQYF
TRBV7-2	TRBJ2-1	once	TRBD2	TGTGCCAGCAGCTTAGGACTAGCGGGGCACAATGAGCAGTTCTTC	CASSLGLAGHNEQFF
TRBV10-3	TRBJ2-2	-	-	TGTGCCTCCTGGGAGGGGGACAAAGCCGGGGAGCTGTTTTTT	CASWEGDKAGELFF
TRBV28	TRBJ2-5	-	TRBD1	TGTGCCAGCAGCCCATTAATGCAGGGGGCGTCGGAGACCCAGTACTTC	CASSPLMQGASETQYF
TRBV6-5	TRBJ1-1	few	TRBD1	TGTGCCAGCAGTTACTCGCCCTCGACAGGGGCTGAAGCTTTCTTT	CASSYSPSTGAEAFF
TRBV11-3	TRBJ2-2	few	-	TGTGCCAGCAGCTTAGATTCCGGGTTGCCCGGGGAGCTGTTTTTT	CASSLDSGLPGELFF
TRBV2	TRBJ2-3	-	-	TGTGCCAGCAGAGGCGACAGTTATAGCACAGATACGCAGTATTTT	CASRGDSYSTDTQYF
TRBV6-5	TRBJ2-6	-	-	TGTGCCAGCCGTTTCGGGGGTAGCTCTGGGGCCAACGTCCTGACTTTC	CASRFGGSSGANVLTF
TRBV4-1	TRBJ1-4	few	-	TGCGCCAGCAGCCATTCTAGAGGCCCCTTGGGGCGCGATGAAAAACTGTTTTTT	CASSHSRGPLGRDEKLFF
TRBV5-1	TRBJ1-3	few	-	TGCGCCAGCAGCCGCGACGGGAGCTCTGGAAACACCATATATTTT	CASSRDGSSGNTIYF